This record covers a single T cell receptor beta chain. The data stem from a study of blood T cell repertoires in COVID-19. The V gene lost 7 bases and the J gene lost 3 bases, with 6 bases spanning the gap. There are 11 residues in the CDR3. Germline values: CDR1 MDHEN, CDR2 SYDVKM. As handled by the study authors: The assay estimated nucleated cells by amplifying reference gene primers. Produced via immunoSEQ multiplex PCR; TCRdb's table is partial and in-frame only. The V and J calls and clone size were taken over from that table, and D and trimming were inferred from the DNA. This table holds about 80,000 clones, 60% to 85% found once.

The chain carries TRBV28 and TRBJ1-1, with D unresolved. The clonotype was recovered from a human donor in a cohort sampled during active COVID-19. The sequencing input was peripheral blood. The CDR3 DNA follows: TGTGCCAGCAAGAGATACACTGAAGCTTTCTTT. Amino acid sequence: CASKRYTEAFF.